These 21 T cell receptor beta chains share one sample of origin, sequenced in a study of regulatory T cells in long-lasting Graves disease. Construction of the TCR beta libraries employed iRepertoire HTBI primers in conjunction with Arm-PCR of CDR3 regions. TCRdb re-called the multiplex PCR reads through MiXCR, storing one row per CDR3 protein. Among roughly 380,000 distinct CDR3 sequences listed, around 15% were seen once. Time point reported: newly diagnosed GD, antithyroid drugs for less than 3 months. Extracted PBMC RNA gave rise to the TCR library. The sample was also linked to a second study, of T cells in Graves' hyperthyroidism and ophthalmopathy.

The sample in question was peripheral blood mononuclear cells (PBMCs), obtained at new diagnosis, from a patient treated with antithyroid drugs. The source of these receptors is a man aged 35 to 55 with Graves disease.

This clonotype was counted between two and nine times. CDR3 sequence: CAWRQDVTYEQYF. CDR3 DNA: TGTGCCTGGAGACAGGATGTAACCTACGAGCAGTACTTC. The chain links TRBV30 to TRBJ2-7; D is possibly TRBD1 (5 bases). Germline V CDR1 and CDR2: GTSNPN, SVGIG (reference sequence). CDR3 length: 13 amino acids. V was trimmed by 3 bases and J by 2 bases, leaving 11 bases between them.

V usage is TRBV27 and J usage is TRBJ2-2, with TRBD2 identical over 11 bases. Germline assignment: CDR1 MNHEY and CDR2 SMNVEV (reference sequence). With 1 base clipped from V and 4 bases from J, the junction kept 2 bases outside the gene matches. The CDR3 contains 16 residues. The CDR3: CASSLFSGGATGELFF. The CDR3 region has the DNA TGTGCCAGCAGTTTATTTAGCGGGGGGGCCACCGGGGAGCTGTTTTTT.

This clonotype was detected many times. This sequence joins TRBV12-5 and TRBJ2-5; 7 nucleotides line up with TRBD2. This CDR3 region has 13 residues. Germline V gene data show CDR1 as LGHNT and CDR2 as FRNRAP. The ends lost 6 bases at V and 4 bases at J; junction bases unmatched: 5. CDR3 nucleotide sequence: TGTGCTAGTGGCGCCTCGGGGGGAGAGACCCAGTACTTC. It translates to CASGASGGETQYF.

Only a few counts were recorded for this clonotype. This CDR3 reads CASSSELSGANVLTF. The CDR3 nucleotides are TGCGCCAGCAGCTCGGAGCTATCTGGGGCCAACGTCCTGACTTTC. The chain couples TRBV5-1 to TRBJ2-6, with unresolved D. The CDR3 has 15 residues. Trimming stripped 3 bases from V and 1 base from J, with 8 bases between. Germline V gene sequence: CDR1 SGHRS, CDR2 YFSETQ.

The rearrangement links TRBV2 to TRBJ2-7; 8 nucleotides line up with TRBD1. The trim removed 11 bases at V and 0 bases at J, leaving 9 bases unmatched. The CDR3 totals 14 residues. The V gene's germline CDR1 is SNHLY and CDR2 FYNNEI. CDR3 residues: CAGTSGTGSYEQYF. CDR3 coding DNA: TGTGCCGGCACTTCCGGGACAGGCTCCTACGAGCAGTACTTC.

This clonotype was observed at least ten times. The chain recombines TRBV4-3 with TRBJ2-5; 8 bases map to TRBD2. This CDR3 is 15 amino acids long. Trimming took 4 bases from V and 5 from J; bases not matched to a gene: 9. CDR1 and CDR2 (germline): LGHNA, YSLEER. In nucleotides, the CDR3 is TGCGCCAGCAGCCCTCGGGGGGGGGGCGGCGAGACCCAGTACTTC. This codes for CASSPRGGGGETQYF.

The chain combines TRBV4-3 with TRBJ2-2, with TRBD1 matching 7 bases. This CDR3 has 15 amino acids. V shed 5 bases and J 6 bases; nucleotides not matched to a gene: 9. CDR1 LGHNA and CDR2 YSLEER come from the germline V gene. The CDR3 here is CASSDLLGGAGELFF. In DNA, the CDR3 is TGCGCCAGCAGCGACCTACTAGGGGGCGCCGGGGAGCTGTTTTTT.

This clonotype was observed a handful of times. V gene TRBV20-1 combines with J gene TRBJ1-1, with TRBD1 matching over 7 bases. This CDR3 contains 14 residues. CDR1 is DFQATT and CDR2 is SNEGSKA in the germline V gene (reference sequence). J gave up 2 bases and V 1 base, and 4 bases lay outside the gene matches. The CDR3 protein is CSARGHRGNTEAFF. In DNA, the CDR3 is TGCAGTGCTAGAGGACACAGGGGAAACACTGAAGCTTTCTTT.

This clonotype has only a few counts. It may be a read error: a sequence one base away is much more abundant. The chain is built from TRBV28 and TRBJ2-3; D gene uncertain. This CDR3 contains 13 residues. Germline CDR1 reads MDHEN; CDR2 reads SYDVKM. The CDR3 loop is CACSKPSTDTQYF. CDR3 DNA: TGTGCCTGCAGCAAGCCTAGCACAGATACGCAGTATTTT.

Notes on this clonotype: A much bigger clone sits one base away, suggesting this may be a read error. The chain combines TRBV10-3 with TRBJ2-3; D remains unclear. Germline CDR1 reads ENHRY; CDR2 reads SYGVKD. Trimming cost V 4 bases and J 4 bases, with 6 bases left between them. The CDR3 has 12 residues. DNA for the CDR3: TGTGCCATCAGTGTCCGCGCAGATACGCAGTATTTT. Encoded protein: CAISVRADTQYF.

The table lists this clonotype with many counts. This chain links TRBV30 with TRBJ1-5; D is unresolved. Germline V lookup: CDR1 GTSNPN, CDR2 SVGIG (reference sequence). The CDR3 is 13 residues long. V lost 0 bases to trimming and J lost 2 bases, with 5 bases between them. The DNA for the CDR3 is TGTGCCTGGAGTGTAGGTCGCAATCAGCCCCAGCATTTT. This translates into CAWSVGRNQPQHF.

This clonotype has more than one count but fewer than ten. The chain uses TRBV9 and TRBJ2-7, with 12 bases lining up with TRBD1. CDR3 length equals 18 residues. V trimming: 4 bases; J trimming: 4 bases; junction bases outside the gene matches: 15. Germline lookup yields CDR1 SGDLS and CDR2 YYNGEE. The CDR3 coding sequence is TGTGCCAGCAGCCCAGACATCACAGGGACAGGGGGCGGTTACGAGCAGTACTTC. This translates into CASSPDITGTGGGYEQYF.

This clonotype was seen ten or more times. This rearrangement joins TRBV30 to TRBJ2-3; 8 bases line up with TRBD2. V shed 2 bases and J 0 bases; nucleotides not matched to a gene: 1. CDR3 size: 14 residues. Per the germline V gene, CDR1 is GTSNPN and CDR2 is SVGIG (reference sequence). The CDR3 is CAWSRGGSTDTQYF. In DNA form, the CDR3 reads TGTGCCTGGAGTCGGGGGGGCAGCACAGATACGCAGTATTTT.

This chain joins TRBV27 and TRBJ2-7; 9 nucleotides align to TRBD1. V lost 4 bases to trimming and J lost 5 bases; unmatched junction nucleotides: 9. This CDR3 contains 15 residues. Germline CDR1 reads MNHEY; CDR2 reads SMNVEV (reference sequence). The CDR3 sequence is CASSSPGTGHDEQYF. The CDR3 bases are TGTGCCAGCAGTTCCCCAGGGACAGGGCATGACGAGCAGTACTTC.

Turning to this clonotype: At one end the junction does not follow the germline gene, possibly because of a read error. In nucleotides, the CDR3 is TGTGCCGGCAGTCCCCTTGGGACTAGCGCCAAAAACATTCAGTACTTC. Its translation: CAGSPLGTSAKNIQYF. The V call is TRBV28, the J call TRBJ2-4; 9 bases are shared with TRBD2. The CDR3 runs 16 residues. Germline loops: CDR1 MDHEN, CDR2 SYDVKM.

This chain connects TRBV27 to TRBJ2-1; TRBD2 matches 8 bases. Germline V gives CDR1 MNHEY, CDR2 SMNVEV (reference sequence). V shed 0 bases, J shed 2 bases, and the junction held 3 bases outside the gene matches. The CDR3 is 16 residues long. The CDR3 sequence: CASSLSTGGAYNEQFF. The CDR3 DNA follows: TGTGCCAGCAGTTTATCAACCGGGGGGGCCTACAATGAGCAGTTCTTC.

The sample holds many counts of this clonotype. The J gene is TRBJ1-5, the V gene TRBV2; no definite D call. Germline CDR1 is SNHLY and CDR2 is FYNNEI. The CDR3 totals 12 residues. V was trimmed by 7 bases and J by 7 bases, leaving 11 bases between them. The CDR3, as DNA: TGTGCCAGCACTGGGGATGGGCAGCCCCAGCATTTT. Protein: CASTGDGQPQHF.

A few counts support this clonotype. The chain employs TRBV30 and TRBJ2-7; D possibly corresponds to TRBD1 (6 bases). Germline V CDR1 and CDR2: GTSNPN, SVGIG (reference sequence). The CDR3 spans 13 residues. The germline V and J ends were trimmed by 2 bases and 3 bases, with 11 bases remaining between them. In nucleotides, the CDR3 is TGTGCCTGGAGTACGGACAGTTACTACGAGCAGTACTTC. It translates to CAWSTDSYYEQYF. The variable domain in full, completed from reference TRBV30 and TRBJ2-7, reads SQTIHQWPATLVQPVGSPLSLECTVEGTSNPNLYWYRQAAGRGLQLLFYSVGIGQISSEVPQNLSASRPQDRQFILSSKKLLLSDSGFYLCAWSTDSYYEQYFGPGTRLTVT.

This clonotype was seen more than once but under ten times. The chain combines TRBV9 with TRBJ2-7; D is perhaps TRBD1 or TRBD2 (5 bases each). Germline V gives CDR1 SGDLS, CDR2 YYNGEE. The CDR3 runs 14 residues. The ends were cut back, 4 bases at V and 2 bases at J, with 13 bases in the middle. The CDR3 region has the DNA TGTGCCAGCAGCACCGGGACGGCTGCCTACGAGCAGTACTTC. As protein: CASSTGTAAYEQYF.

This clonotype showed up many times. The V and J genes are TRBV13 and TRBJ2-2, with D unclear. There are 15 residues in the CDR3. Germline V lookup: CDR1 PRHDT, CDR2 FYEKMQ (reference sequence). V was pared by 4 bases and J by 4 bases, with 13 bases between. In DNA, the CDR3 is TGTGCCAGCAGCTCTGCTTTCAGATTCACCGGGGAGCTGTTTTTT. Its translation: CASSSAFRFTGELFF.

Regarding this clonotype: This may be a read error: a much more frequent sequence differs by one nucleotide. The chain has TRBV7-2 and TRBJ2-1; the match to TRBD1 covers 7 bases. CDR1 is SGHTA, CDR2 FQGNSA, per germline. V gave up 4 bases and J gave up 3 bases; unmatched junction bases: 9. This CDR3 region has 16 residues. CDR3 sequence: CTSSSGSGQLYNEQFF. The CDR3 coding sequence is TGTACCAGCAGCTCGGGATCGGGACAGCTCTACAATGAGCAGTTCTTC.